This is a list of T cell receptor beta chains from one sample in a study of T cells in narcolepsy. Profiled with immunoSEQ multiplex PCR; TCRdb holds only in-frame clones, not every one. In the table there are around 30,000 clones, roughly 78% of which are singletons. The sequenced material came from CD45RA- memory CD4+ T cells from PBMCs. The source of these receptors is a human donor with narcolepsy. Both conserved end residues are part of each CDR3. A D gene is named only where the DNA matches it firmly. A row's size may be missing; if present it is once, few, many or a size class.

>TRBV5-4|15|.|TRBD2|TRBJ2-5
CASSWEGLAGETQYF
TGTGCCAGCAGCTGGGAGGGACTAGCTGGGGAGACCCAGTACTTC
>TRBV5-1|14|.|.|TRBJ1-1
CASSGGGWDTEAFF
TGCGCCAGCAGCGGGGGAGGGTGGGACACTGAAGCTTTCTTT
>TRBV11-2|13|.|.|TRBJ2-7
CASSGPQKGEQYF
TGTGCCAGTTCCGGGCCTCAAAAAGGAGAGCAGTACTTC
>TRBV2|15|few|TRBD1|TRBJ1-5
CASQRDRGYNQPQHF
TGTGCCAGTCAGCGGGACAGGGGGTACAATCAGCCCCAGCATTTT
>TRBV27|14|.|.|TRBJ2-7
CASSLLTDTYEQYF
TGTGCCAGCAGTTTATTGACAGATACCTACGAGCAGTACTTC
>TRBV6-1|14|.|TRBD2|TRBJ2-5
CASSDVAGVVTQYF
TGTGCCAGCAGTGATGTGGCGGGAGTTGTGACCCAGTACTTC
>TRBV25-1|14|.|.|TRBJ2-3
CASSQVGGADTQYF
TGTGCCAGCAGTCAAGTGGGCGGCGCAGATACGCAGTATTTT
>TRBV9|16|.|TRBD2|TRBJ2-3
CASSVEGDYSTDTQYF
TGTGCCAGCAGCGTAGAAGGGGACTATAGCACAGATACGCAGTATTTT
>TRBV4-1|16|.|.|TRBJ2-3
CASSQAGERRTDTQYF
TGCGCCAGCAGCCAGGCCGGGGAGCGGAGGACAGATACGCAGTATTTT
>TRBV19|15|.|TRBD2|TRBJ2-7
CASSMGGVKSYEQYF
TGTGCCAGTAGTATGGGAGGGGTGAAATCCTACGAGCAGTACTTC
>TRBV14|12|.|.|TRBJ2-1
CASSQRYNEQFF
TGTGCCAGCAGCCAGCGGTACAATGAGCAGTTCTTC
>TRBV7-3|14|.|TRBD1|TRBJ2-7
CASSLRQGAVEQYF
TGTGCCAGCAGCTTACGGCAGGGGGCCGTCGAGCAGTACTTC
>TRBV5-4|15|few|.|TRBJ2-1
CASSRDSIGHNEQFF
TGTGCCAGCAGCCGAGACAGTATAGGTCACAATGAGCAGTTCTTC
>TRBV9|18|.|.|TRBJ2-3
CASSVATGGFSSTDTQYF
TGTGCCAGCAGCGTAGCTACGGGCGGCTTTTCTAGCACAGATACGCAGTATTTT
>TRBV12-5|15|.|.|TRBJ2-7
CASGFLWEAPYEQYF
TGTGCTAGTGGTTTCCTTTGGGAGGCCCCCTACGAGCAGTACTTC
>TRBV7-3|13|once|.|TRBJ2-1
CASSLGPVDEQFF
TGTGCCAGCAGCTTGGGACCGGTCGATGAGCAGTTCTTC
>TRBV30|14|once|TRBD2|TRBJ2-3
CAWKWAGGADTQYF
TGTGCCTGGAAATGGGCGGGAGGGGCTGATACGCAGTATTTT
>TRBV19|13|.|.|TRBJ2-2
CASSIMGDGELFF
TGTGCCAGTAGTATTATGGGGGACGGGGAGCTGTTTTTT
>TRBV29-1|17|.|TRBD2|TRBJ2-3
CSVRKGTSGGHTDTQYF
TGCAGCGTTCGGAAAGGGACTAGCGGGGGGCACACAGATACGCAGTATTTT
>TRBV9|16|.|TRBD1|TRBJ1-3
CASSVGDRGGRNTIYF
TGTGCCAGCAGCGTAGGAGACAGGGGAGGCCGAAACACCATATATTTT
>TRBV6-1|14|.|.|TRBJ2-7
CASSEFWGTYEQYF
TGTGCCAGCAGTGAATTTTGGGGCACCTACGAGCAGTACTTC
>TRBV7-3|16|.|TRBD1|TRBJ2-1
CASSLILDRGRNEQFF
TGTGCCAGCAGCTTAATACTGGACAGGGGGCGGAATGAGCAGTTCTTC
>TRBV2|16|.|.|TRBJ1-2
CASSEAPGTASWGYTF
TGTGCCAGCAGTGAAGCCCCTGGGACGGCTAGCTGGGGCTACACCTTC
>TRBV2|11|.|.|TRBJ2-1
CASKEDVEQFF
TGTGCCAGCAAGGAGGACGTTGAGCAGTTCTTC
>TRBV12-5|17|.|TRBD2|TRBJ2-3
CASGLGSGGSSTDTQYF
TGTGCTAGTGGTTTGGGTAGCGGGGGATCTAGCACAGATACGCAGTATTTT
>TRBV2|15|.|.|TRBJ1-5
CASSEVQGSYQPQHF
TGTGCCAGCAGTGAAGTCCAGGGGAGTTATCAGCCCCAGCATTTT
>TRBV5-4|18|once|.|TRBJ1-2
CASSRPGPDRFNNYGYTF
TGTGCCAGCAGCCGGCCAGGTCCCGACCGATTTAATAACTATGGCTACACCTTC
>TRBV9|16|.|.|TRBJ1-2
CASSVTQGALQGGYTF
TGTGCCAGCAGCGTGACACAGGGTGCCCTCCAGGGTGGCTACACCTTC
>TRBV19|12|.|.|TRBJ1-2
CASSLRHYGYTF
TGTGCCAGTAGTCTTCGACACTATGGCTACACCTTC
>TRBV15|14|.|.|TRBJ2-2
CATSRDPMIGELFF
TGTGCCACCAGCAGAGATCCAATGATCGGGGAGCTGTTTTTT
>TRBV6-1|13|.|.|TRBJ2-1
CASSGTAGNEQFF
TGTGCCAGCTCTGGGACGGCCGGCAATGAGCAGTTCTTC
>TRBV21-1|15|.|.|TRBJ2-7
CASSKEGTSGYEQYF
TGTGCCAGCAGCAAAGAAGGGACTAGCGGCTACGAGCAGTACTTC
>TRBV11-2|12|.|.|TRBJ1-2
CASSFSGVGYTF
TGTGCCAGCAGCTTCTCAGGGGTTGGCTACACCTTC
>TRBV19|14|.|TRBD1|TRBJ1-2
CASSRDRANYGYTF
TGTGCCAGTAGTCGGGACAGGGCGAACTATGGCTACACCTTC
>TRBV9|14|.|TRBD2|TRBJ2-5
CASSLRGGPSAQYF
TGTGCCAGCAGCCTCCGGGGGGGCCCTTCGGCCCAGTACTTC
>TRBV7-9|16|medium-sized|.|TRBJ2-7
CASSLSSRYSTYEQYF
TGTGCCAGCAGCTTATCTTCAAGGTATTCGACCTACGAGCAGTACTTC
>TRBV30|15|.|.|TRBJ2-1
CAWRPTGLPYNEQFF
TGTGCCTGGAGGCCCACGGGGCTACCCTACAATGAGCAGTTCTTC
>TRBV29-1|15|.|TRBD1|TRBJ1-2
CSVIRTGGGNYGYTF
TGCAGCGTCATACGGACAGGTGGAGGGAACTATGGCTACACCTTC
>TRBV7-2|14|.|TRBD2|TRBJ2-1
CASSPGGTYNEQFF
TGTGCCAGCAGTCCGGGGGGGACGTACAATGAGCAGTTCTTC
>TRBV5-1|13|.|.|TRBJ2-5
CASAARPQETQYF
TGCGCCAGCGCCGCTCGCCCACAAGAGACCCAGTACTTC
>TRBV10-3|13|large|TRBD2|TRBJ2-7
CAISGRAPYEQYF
TGTGCCATCAGCGGGAGGGCCCCCTACGAGCAGTACTTC
>TRBV5-6|12|few|.|TRBJ2-7
CASSYQEYEQYF
TGTGCCAGCAGCTACCAGGAGTACGAGCAGTACTTC
>TRBV10-1|12|few|.|TRBJ1-2
CASSNGNYGYTF
TGCGCCAGCAGTAACGGAAACTATGGCTACACCTTC
>TRBV11-2|13|.|.|TRBJ2-7
CASSLEWSYEQYF
TGTGCCAGCAGCTTGGAGTGGTCCTACGAGCAGTACTTC
>TRBV7-3|13|.|.|TRBJ1-1
CASSLTRGTEAFF
TGTGCCAGCAGCTTAACACGAGGGACTGAAGCTTTCTTT